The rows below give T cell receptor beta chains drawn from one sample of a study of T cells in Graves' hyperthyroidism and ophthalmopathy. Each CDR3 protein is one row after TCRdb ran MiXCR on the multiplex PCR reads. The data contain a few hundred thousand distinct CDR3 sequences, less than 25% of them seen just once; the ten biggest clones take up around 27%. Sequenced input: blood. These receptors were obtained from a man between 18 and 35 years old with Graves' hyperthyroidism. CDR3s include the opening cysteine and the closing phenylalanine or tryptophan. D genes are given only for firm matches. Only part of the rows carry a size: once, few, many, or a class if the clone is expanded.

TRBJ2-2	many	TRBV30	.	TGTGCCTGGAGTGTACAACCCACCGGGGAGCTGTTTTTT	CAWSVQPTGELFF
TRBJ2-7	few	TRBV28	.	TGTGCCAGCTTAATGAGAGGGGGTTTAAGCTCCTACGAGCAGTACTTC	CASLMRGGLSSYEQYF
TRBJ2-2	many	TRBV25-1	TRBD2	TGTGCCAGCAGTGCCACTGGGGGGGACACCGGGGAGCTGTTTTTT	CASSATGGDTGELFF
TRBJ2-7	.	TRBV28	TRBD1	TGTGCCAGCACTCCCATCCGGGACAGGGGTTACGAGCAGTACTTC	CASTPIRDRGYEQYF
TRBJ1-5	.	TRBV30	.	TGTGCCTGGAGTGCTCTTAGCAATCAGCCCCAGCATTTT	CAWSALSNQPQHF
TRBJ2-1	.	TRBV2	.	TGTGCCAGCAGCGAGAGTGGCTGGGGCTCCTACAATGAGCAGTTCTTC	CASSESGWGSYNEQFF
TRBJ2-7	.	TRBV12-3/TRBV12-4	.	TGTGCCAGCAGTTTGGCAGGGGACCCCTACGGGCAGTACTTC	CASSLAGDPYGQYF
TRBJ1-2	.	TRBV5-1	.	TGCGCCAGCAGCTTGGGACCAGGGGCCTATGGCTACACCTTC	CASSLGPGAYGYTF
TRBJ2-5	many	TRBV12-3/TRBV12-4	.	TGTGCCAGCAGTTGGACAGAAACCGGGGCCCAGTACTTC	CASSWTETGAQYF
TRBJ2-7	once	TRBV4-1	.	TGCGCCAGCAGCCAAGCCGGGGGACGGACATACCACTACGAGCAGTACTTC	CASSQAGGRTYHYEQYF
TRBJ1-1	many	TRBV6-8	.	TGTGCCAGCAGTAGGTGGGCCAAGGCAATGAACACTGAAGCTTTCTTT	CASSRWAKAMNTEAFF
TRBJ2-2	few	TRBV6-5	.	TGTGCCAGCAGTTACTCGGTCCCCGGGGAGCTGTTTTTT	CASSYSVPGELFF
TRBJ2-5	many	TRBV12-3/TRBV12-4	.	TGTGCCAGCAGTTTAGCGCCGCAGACCCAGTACTTC	CASSLAPQTQYF
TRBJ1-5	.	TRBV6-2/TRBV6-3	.	TGTGCCAGCAGTCCCAGTCACAGAATGGGTTTTCTGAGGGGGTATCAGCCCCAGCATTTT	CASSPSHRMGFLRGYQPQHF
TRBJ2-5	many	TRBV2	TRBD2	TGTGCCAGCAGTAAGGGACTAGCGGGGAGCCAAGAGACCCAGTACTTC	CASSKGLAGSQETQYF
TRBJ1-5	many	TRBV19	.	TGTGCCAGTAGTCGGTGGGATCAGCCCCAGCATTTT	CASSRWDQPQHF
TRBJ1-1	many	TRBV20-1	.	TGCAGTGCTGTTCGAGACCCTGGCACTGAAGCTTTCTTT	CSAVRDPGTEAFF
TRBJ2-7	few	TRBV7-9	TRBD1	TGTGCCAGCAGCTTCAACAGGGGCGAGCAGTACTTC	CASSFNRGEQYF
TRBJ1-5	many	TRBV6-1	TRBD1	TGTGCCAGCAGCAGACAGGGATCTAGTCAGCCCCAGCATTTT	CASSRQGSSQPQHF
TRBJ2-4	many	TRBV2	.	TGTGCCAGCCGGGGGATTGGAAACATTCAGTACTTC	CASRGIGNIQYF
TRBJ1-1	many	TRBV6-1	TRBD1	TGTGCCAGCAGAGACCGGGACAGCAGAGCTTTCTTT	CASRDRDSRAFF
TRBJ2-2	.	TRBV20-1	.	TGCAGTGCTAGAGATTGGCGGAGAACGAACACCGGGGAGCTGTTTTTT	CSARDWRRTNTGELFF
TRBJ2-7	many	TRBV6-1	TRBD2	TGTGCCAGCAGTATAGGACTAGCGGGAGAGCAGTACTTC	CASSIGLAGEQYF
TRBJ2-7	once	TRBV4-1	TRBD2	TGCGCCAGCAGCCAAGATTCAGCGGGAGTGGGGTTCTTTTCCTACGAGCAGTACTTC	CASSQDSAGVGFFSYEQYF
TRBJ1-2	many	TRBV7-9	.	TGTGCCAGCAGCTCGACAGGATTTAACTATGGCTACACCTTC	CASSSTGFNYGYTF
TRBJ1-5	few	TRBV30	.	TGTGCCTGGAAGGATGGCAGGGGCGACAATCAGCCCCAGCATTTT	CAWKDGRGDNQPQHF
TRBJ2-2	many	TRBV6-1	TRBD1	TGTGCCAGCAGTCCCGTAGGACAGGGTGGGACCGGGGAGCTGTTTTTT	CASSPVGQGGTGELFF
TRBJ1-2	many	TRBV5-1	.	TGCGCCAGCAGCCCCGGACGATACTATGGCTACACCTTC	CASSPGRYYGYTF
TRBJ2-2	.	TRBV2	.	TGTGCCAGCAGAGGGGACCGAGACCCGAACACCGGGGAGCTGTTTTTT	CASRGDRDPNTGELFF
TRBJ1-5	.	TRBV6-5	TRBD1	TGTGCCAGCAGTTTTCGGACAGGGGTCCAGCCCCAGCATTTT	CASSFRTGVQPQHF
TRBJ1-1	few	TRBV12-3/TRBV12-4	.	TGTGCCAGCAGCCGCTCGCTCGGGGCCACTGAAGCTTTCTTT	CASSRSLGATEAFF
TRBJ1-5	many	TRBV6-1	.	TGTGCCAGCCTGGGGTTGATCAATCAGCCCCAGCATTTT	CASLGLINQPQHF
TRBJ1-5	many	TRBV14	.	TGTGCCAGCAGCCAAATAGGGGAGAGCAATCAGCCCCAGCATTTT	CASSQIGESNQPQHF
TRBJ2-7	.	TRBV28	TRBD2	TGTGCCAGCAACATCCCCCAAGCGGGAGGGCGAGGAGAGCAGTACTTC	CASNIPQAGGRGEQYF
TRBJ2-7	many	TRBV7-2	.	TGTGCCAGCAGCTTATTAGTTCGGACGGGAAGGCAGTACTTC	CASSLLVRTGRQYF
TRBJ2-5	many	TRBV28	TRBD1	TGTGCCAGCAGTTTACTGGACAGGGAAGAGACCCAGTACTTC	CASSLLDREETQYF
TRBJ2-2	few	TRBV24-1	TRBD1	TGTGCCACCAGTGCCTCTGAGAGGGGGCCCCGGGAGCTGTTTTTT	CATSASERGPRELFF
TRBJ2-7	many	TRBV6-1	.	TGTGCCAGCAGTGAAGCAGCGGCAGGGTCTTACGAGCAGTACTTC	CASSEAAAGSYEQYF
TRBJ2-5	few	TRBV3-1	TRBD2	TGTGCCAGCAGCCAGCTAGCGGTAGAGACCCAGTACTTC	CASSQLAVETQYF
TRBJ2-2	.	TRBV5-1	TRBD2	TGCGCCAGCAAGGAGGCGGGAGAATTCGCCGGGGAGCTGTTTTTT	CASKEAGEFAGELFF
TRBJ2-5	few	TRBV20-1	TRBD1	TGCAGTGCTAAAGTTTTCGGGGACAGCTTGGAGACCCAGTACTTC	CSAKVFGDSLETQYF
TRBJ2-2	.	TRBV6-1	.	TGTGCCAGCGGAGCCAGTAACACCGGGGAGCTGTTTTTT	CASGASNTGELFF
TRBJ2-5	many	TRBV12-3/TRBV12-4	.	TGTGCCAGCAGTTTCGGGACGGACTTTCGGACCCAGTACTTC	CASSFGTDFRTQYF
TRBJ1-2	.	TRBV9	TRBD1	TGTGCCAGCAGCTATGGACAGGGGCAGAGTAGCTACACCTTC	CASSYGQGQSSYTF
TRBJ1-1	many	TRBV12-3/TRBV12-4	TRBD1	TGTGCCAGCAGTTTCGACAGGGATATGAACACTGAAGCTTTCTTT	CASSFDRDMNTEAFF
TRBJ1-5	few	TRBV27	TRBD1	TGTGCCAGCAAGAGTGGAGACAGGGGTGGAAATCAGCCCCAGCATTTT	CASKSGDRGGNQPQHF
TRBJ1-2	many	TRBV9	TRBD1	TGTGCCAGCAGCGTAGGGGGACAGGTCTATGGCTACACCTTC	CASSVGGQVYGYTF
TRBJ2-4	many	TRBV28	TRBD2	TGTGCCAGCAGTTTATGGATACGGGAGGCTGACATTCAGTACTTC	CASSLWIREADIQYF
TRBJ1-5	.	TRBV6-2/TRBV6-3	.	TGTGCCAGCAGTACCCCGCCCATCTTGGAGGGGACTAGCAATCAGCCCCAGCATTTT	CASSTPPILEGTSNQPQHF
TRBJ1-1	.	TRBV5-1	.	TGCGCCAGTCAGGAGGGGTTGAACACTGAAGCTTTCTTT	CASQEGLNTEAFF
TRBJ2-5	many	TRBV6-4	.	TGTGCCAGCAGCCCTAAACTTCCTTTAGCGGCATTAATTATGGTGGAGACCCAGTACTTC	CASSPKLPLAALIMVETQYF
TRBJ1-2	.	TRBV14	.	TGTGCCAGCAGCCTCCAAGGGACGACCTGGGGCTACACCTTC	CASSLQGTTWGYTF
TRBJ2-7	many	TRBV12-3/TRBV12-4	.	TGTGCCAGCAGCCCTTCCTCGTCCCGGCACGAGCAGTACTTC	CASSPSSSRHEQYF
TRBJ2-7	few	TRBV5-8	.	TGTGCCAGCAGCTTGGGAGCGCACTTC	CASSLGAHF
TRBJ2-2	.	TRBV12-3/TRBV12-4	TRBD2	TGTGCCAGCAGTTTTTACAGCGGGGGGAACACCGGGGAGCTGTTTTTT	CASSFYSGGNTGELFF
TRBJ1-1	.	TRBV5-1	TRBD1	TGCGCCAGCAGCATCGGACAGGGGGCCCGCGGCACTGAAGCTTTCTTT	CASSIGQGARGTEAFF
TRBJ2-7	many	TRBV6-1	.	TGTGCCAGCAGTGAGGAGGGGGGATCCTCCTACGAGCAGTACTTC	CASSEEGGSSYEQYF